Listed below are T cell receptor beta chains from one sample, sequenced in a study of T cell repertoires in cytomegalovirus infection. Their antigen targets remain unknown. MiXCR was run by TCRdb on the reads, yielding one entry per CDR3 protein. The data hold about a million distinct CDR3 sequences, with roughly 30% observed a single time. The starting material was cultured CD8+ T cells from PBMCs, obtained from culture after CMV antigen stimulation. These receptors all come from a human donor in good health (CMV status not recorded). Some clones in this sample may be carry-over from other donors' samples. The CDR3 runs from the conserved cysteine through the conserved F or W. Fields, in order: V gene, J gene, clone size, CDR3 protein. Size values are once, few and many counts, or a class for expanded clones, and some rows have none.

v_gene: TRBV27
j_gene: TRBJ2-3
abundance: few
CDR3aa: CASSLLRESGGDTQYF

v_gene: TRBV6-5
j_gene: TRBJ1-1
abundance: .
CDR3aa: CASSYSTPYGGVTEAFF

v_gene: TRBV2
j_gene: TRBJ1-1
abundance: .
CDR3aa: CASSEKGRARTEAFF

v_gene: TRBV20-1
j_gene: TRBJ2-2
abundance: .
CDR3aa: CCARGDTGELFF

v_gene: TRBV7-9
j_gene: TRBJ1-1
abundance: few
CDR3aa: CASSQGPSEAFF

v_gene: TRBV7-2
j_gene: TRBJ2-7
abundance: many
CDR3aa: CASSPRALSYEQYF

v_gene: TRBV7-9
j_gene: TRBJ2-1
abundance: few
CDR3aa: CASSPRQPLWHEQFF

v_gene: TRBV7-9
j_gene: TRBJ1-6
abundance: few
CDR3aa: CASSPGASGSPLHF

v_gene: TRBV20-1
j_gene: TRBJ1-5
abundance: few
CDR3aa: CSAEQGYSNQPQHF

v_gene: TRBV6-6
j_gene: TRBJ1-1
abundance: few
CDR3aa: CASSWSPGTQNTEAFF

v_gene: TRBV28
j_gene: TRBJ1-2
abundance: few
CDR3aa: CASSLTGSVLYGYTF

v_gene: TRBV2
j_gene: TRBJ2-7
abundance: .
CDR3aa: CASSARTEGKAYYEQYF

v_gene: TRBV7-9
j_gene: TRBJ2-5
abundance: .
CDR3aa: CASSLTSGAFQETQYF

v_gene: TRBV13
j_gene: TRBJ2-1
abundance: few
CDR3aa: CASRFRDNPPNEQFF

v_gene: TRBV6-5
j_gene: TRBJ2-2
abundance: few
CDR3aa: CASSLLPPDLFNSGPTGELFF

v_gene: TRBV27
j_gene: TRBJ1-1
abundance: few
CDR3aa: CASSVGGQENTEAFF

v_gene: TRBV6-6
j_gene: TRBJ2-3
abundance: few
CDR3aa: CASSYSKTSTYSTDTQYF

v_gene: TRBV7-6
j_gene: TRBJ2-3
abundance: many
CDR3aa: CASSFLRNTDTQYF

v_gene: TRBV12-3/TRBV12-4
j_gene: TRBJ2-7
abundance: .
CDR3aa: CASSFSPGGYGDEQYF

v_gene: TRBV4-1
j_gene: TRBJ2-3
abundance: .
CDR3aa: CASSQLSGLGGTDTQYF

v_gene: TRBV19
j_gene: TRBJ1-1
abundance: .
CDR3aa: CTTSTGYTEAFF

v_gene: TRBV20-1
j_gene: TRBJ2-7
abundance: .
CDR3aa: CSVPTGGPSYEQYF

v_gene: TRBV12-3/TRBV12-4
j_gene: TRBJ1-5
abundance: .
CDR3aa: CASSDAGTGNQPQHF

v_gene: TRBV24-1
j_gene: TRBJ1-4
abundance: .
CDR3aa: CATSDLVRDRPTNEKLFF

v_gene: TRBV7-9
j_gene: TRBJ2-7
abundance: many
CDR3aa: CASSLILADSYEQYF

v_gene: TRBV18
j_gene: TRBJ2-3
abundance: .
CDR3aa: CASSRKADTQYF

v_gene: TRBV4-3
j_gene: TRBJ1-1
abundance: .
CDR3aa: CASSRRDSGVTEAFF

v_gene: TRBV7-9
j_gene: TRBJ1-5
abundance: .
CDR3aa: CASSEGSVTGGSQPQHF

v_gene: TRBV4-1
j_gene: TRBJ1-2
abundance: few
CDR3aa: CASSQVEEYGYTF

v_gene: TRBV7-9
j_gene: TRBJ2-5
abundance: once
CDR3aa: CASSLVSDAQETQYF

v_gene: TRBV7-6
j_gene: TRBJ2-2
abundance: many
CDR3aa: CASSLAWVGNTGELFF

v_gene: TRBV6-6
j_gene: TRBJ1-6
abundance: .
CDR3aa: CASSGGSLRENYNSPLHF

v_gene: TRBV4-1
j_gene: TRBJ1-2
abundance: few
CDR3aa: CASSQDSWDTANYGYTF

v_gene: TRBV27
j_gene: TRBJ1-6
abundance: few
CDR3aa: CASSLSVTGVSPLHF

v_gene: TRBV19
j_gene: TRBJ1-1
abundance: many
CDR3aa: CASSISVNTEAFF

v_gene: TRBV4-1
j_gene: TRBJ2-7
abundance: .
CDR3aa: CASSQASGTGIYEQYF

v_gene: TRBV6-5
j_gene: TRBJ2-7
abundance: .
CDR3aa: CASSRRQGVPYEQYF

v_gene: TRBV27
j_gene: TRBJ1-5
abundance: few
CDR3aa: CASSLGSPNQPQHF

v_gene: TRBV6-2/TRBV6-3
j_gene: TRBJ2-1
abundance: .
CDR3aa: CASSFGTGGLDEQFF

v_gene: TRBV7-9
j_gene: TRBJ1-1
abundance: .
CDR3aa: CASRAPRGGTEAFF

v_gene: TRBV6-6
j_gene: TRBJ1-2
abundance: few
CDR3aa: CASSQTGGGADGYTF

v_gene: TRBV7-9
j_gene: TRBJ1-2
abundance: .
CDR3aa: CASSYGQDLHGYTF